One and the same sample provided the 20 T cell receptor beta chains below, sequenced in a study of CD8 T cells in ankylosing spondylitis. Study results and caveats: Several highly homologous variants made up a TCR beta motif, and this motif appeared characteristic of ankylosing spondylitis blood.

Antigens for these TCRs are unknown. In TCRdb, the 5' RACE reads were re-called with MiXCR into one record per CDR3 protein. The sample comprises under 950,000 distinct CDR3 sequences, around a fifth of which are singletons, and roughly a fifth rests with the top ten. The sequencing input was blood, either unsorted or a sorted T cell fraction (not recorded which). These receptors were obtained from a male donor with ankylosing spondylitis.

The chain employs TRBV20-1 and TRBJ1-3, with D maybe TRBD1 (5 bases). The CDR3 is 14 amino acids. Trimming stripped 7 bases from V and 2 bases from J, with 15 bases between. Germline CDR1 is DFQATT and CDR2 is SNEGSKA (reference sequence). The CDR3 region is CSGGDVTAGNTIYF. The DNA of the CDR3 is TGCAGTGGGGGGGACGTAACAGCTGGAAACACCATATATTTT.

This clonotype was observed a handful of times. CDR3 residues: CASSKDWREAHEQYF. CDR3 DNA sequence: TGTGCCAGCAGTAAGGACTGGCGGGAGGCCCACGAGCAGTACTTC. J is TRBJ2-7 and V is TRBV6-1; 8 bases are a match to TRBD2. Germline V gene data show CDR1 as MNHNS and CDR2 as SASEGT. The CDR3 loop spans 15 amino acids. Trimming took 5 bases from V and 5 from J; bases not matched to a gene: 11.

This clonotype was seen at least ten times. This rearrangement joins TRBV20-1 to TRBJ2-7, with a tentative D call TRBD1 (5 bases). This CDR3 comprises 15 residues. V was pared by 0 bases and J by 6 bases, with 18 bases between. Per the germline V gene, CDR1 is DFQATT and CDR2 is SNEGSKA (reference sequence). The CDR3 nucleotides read TGCAGTGCTAGAGACCTCACACTCAGGGTTTTCGAGCAGTACTTC. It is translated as CSARDLTLRVFEQYF.

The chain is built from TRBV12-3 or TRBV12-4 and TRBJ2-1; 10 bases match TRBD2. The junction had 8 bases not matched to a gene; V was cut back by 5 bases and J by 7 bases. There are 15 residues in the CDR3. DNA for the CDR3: TGTGCCAGCAGTAAGAGAGCGGGAGGGGGGAATGAGCAGTTCTTC. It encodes CASSKRAGGGNEQFF.

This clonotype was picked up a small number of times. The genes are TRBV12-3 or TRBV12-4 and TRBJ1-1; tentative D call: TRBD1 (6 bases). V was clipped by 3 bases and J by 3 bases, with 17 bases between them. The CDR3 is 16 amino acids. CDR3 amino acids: CASSFRWGAGDTEAFF. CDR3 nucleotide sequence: TGTGCCAGCAGTTTTCGGTGGGGGGCGGGTGACACTGAAGCTTTCTTT.

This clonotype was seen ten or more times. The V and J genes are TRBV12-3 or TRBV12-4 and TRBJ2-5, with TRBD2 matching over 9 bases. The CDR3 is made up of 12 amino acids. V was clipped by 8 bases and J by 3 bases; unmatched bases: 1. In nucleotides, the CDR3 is TGTGCCAGCCGCGGGGGGGAAGAGACCCAGTACTTC. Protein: CASRGGEETQYF.

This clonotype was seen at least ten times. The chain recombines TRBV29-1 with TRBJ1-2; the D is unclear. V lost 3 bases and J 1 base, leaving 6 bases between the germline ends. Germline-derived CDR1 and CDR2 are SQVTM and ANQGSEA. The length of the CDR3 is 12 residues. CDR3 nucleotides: TGCAGCGTTGACCTTAGTAACTATGGCTACACCTTC. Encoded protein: CSVDLSNYGYTF.

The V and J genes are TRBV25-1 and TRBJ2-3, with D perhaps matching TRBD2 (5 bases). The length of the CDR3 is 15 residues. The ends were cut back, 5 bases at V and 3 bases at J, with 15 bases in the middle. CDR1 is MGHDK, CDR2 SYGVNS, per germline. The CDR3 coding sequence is TGTGCCAGCAGTTACCAAACGACGGGGACAGATACGCAGTATTTT. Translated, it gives CASSYQTTGTDTQYF.

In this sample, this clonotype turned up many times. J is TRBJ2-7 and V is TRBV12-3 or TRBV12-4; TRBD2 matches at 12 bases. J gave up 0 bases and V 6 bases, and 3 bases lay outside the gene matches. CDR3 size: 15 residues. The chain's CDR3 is CASSPTSGGSYEQYF. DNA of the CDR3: TGTGCCAGCAGCCCGACTAGCGGGGGCTCCTACGAGCAGTACTTC.

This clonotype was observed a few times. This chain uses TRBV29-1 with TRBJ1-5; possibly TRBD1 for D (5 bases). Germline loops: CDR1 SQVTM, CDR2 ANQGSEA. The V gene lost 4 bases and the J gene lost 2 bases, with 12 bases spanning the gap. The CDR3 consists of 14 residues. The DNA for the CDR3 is TGCAGCGTTGCGGCCGGGGGTGGCAATCAGCCCCAGCATTTT. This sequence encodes CSVAAGGGNQPQHF.

CDR3 coding DNA: TGTGCCAGCAGCCGTAGTGGGTTGTACCTCCACTTT. Amino acid sequence: CASSRSGLYLHF. The genes are TRBV7-6 and TRBJ1-6; D remains unclear. Germline values: CDR1 SGHVS, CDR2 FNYEAQ. V was cut by 5 bases and J by 15 bases, with 14 bases left in between. This CDR3 is built from 12 residues. Supplemented by reference TRBV7-6 and TRBJ1-6, the full variable domain reads GAGVSQSPRYKVTKRGQDVALRCDPISGHVSLYWYRQALGQGPEFLTYFNYEAQQDKSGLPNDRFSAERPEGSISTLTIQRTEQRDSAMYRCASSRSGLYLHFGNGTRLTVT.

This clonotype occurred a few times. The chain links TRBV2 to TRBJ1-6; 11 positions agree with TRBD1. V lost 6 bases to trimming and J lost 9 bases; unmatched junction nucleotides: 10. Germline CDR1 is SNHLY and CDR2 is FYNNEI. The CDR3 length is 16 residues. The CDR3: CASRESGQGATSPLHF. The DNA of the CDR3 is TGTGCCAGCAGGGAGTCTGGACAGGGGGCAACTTCACCCCTCCACTTT.

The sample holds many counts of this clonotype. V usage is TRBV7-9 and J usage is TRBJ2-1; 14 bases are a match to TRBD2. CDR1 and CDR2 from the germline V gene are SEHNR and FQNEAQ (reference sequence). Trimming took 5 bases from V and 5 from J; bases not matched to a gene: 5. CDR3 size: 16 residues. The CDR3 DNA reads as TGTGCCAGCAGCCCCAGGACTAGCGGGAGGAACAATGAGCAGTTCTTC. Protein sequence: CASSPRTSGRNNEQFF.

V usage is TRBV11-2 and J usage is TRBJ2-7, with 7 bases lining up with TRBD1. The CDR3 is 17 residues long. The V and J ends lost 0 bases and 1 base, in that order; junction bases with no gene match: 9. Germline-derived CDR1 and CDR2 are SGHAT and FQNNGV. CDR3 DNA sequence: TGTGCCAGCAGCTTAGATGCCCGGGACAGCTGGTCCTACGAGCAGTACTTC. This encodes CASSLDARDSWSYEQYF.

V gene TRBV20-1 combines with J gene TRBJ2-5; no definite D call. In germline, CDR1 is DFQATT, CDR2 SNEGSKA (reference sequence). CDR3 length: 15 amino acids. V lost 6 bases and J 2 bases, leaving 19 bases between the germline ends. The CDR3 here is CSAGPNQVRQETQYF. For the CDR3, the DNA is TGCAGTGCCGGCCCGAATCAGGTCCGTCAAGAGACCCAGTACTTC.

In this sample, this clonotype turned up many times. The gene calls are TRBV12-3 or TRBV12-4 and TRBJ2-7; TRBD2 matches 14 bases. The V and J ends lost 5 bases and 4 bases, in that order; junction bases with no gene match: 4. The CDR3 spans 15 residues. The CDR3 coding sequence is TGTGCCAGCAGTCCGCGGACTAGCGGGGGGTACGAGCAGTACTTC. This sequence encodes CASSPRTSGGYEQYF.

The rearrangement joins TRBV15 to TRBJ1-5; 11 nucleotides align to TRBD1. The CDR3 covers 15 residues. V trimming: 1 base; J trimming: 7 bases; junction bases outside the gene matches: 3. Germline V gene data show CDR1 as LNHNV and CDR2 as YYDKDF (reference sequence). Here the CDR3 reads CATSRGTGGGQPQHF. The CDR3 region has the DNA TGTGCCACCAGCAGAGGGACAGGGGGCGGGCAGCCCCAGCATTTT. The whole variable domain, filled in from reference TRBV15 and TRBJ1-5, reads DAMVIQNPRYQVTQFGKPVTLSCSQTLNHNVMYWYQQKSSQAPKLLFHYYDKDFNNEADTPDNFQSRRPNTSFCFLDIRSPGLGDTAMYLCATSRGTGGGQPQHFGDGTRLSIL.

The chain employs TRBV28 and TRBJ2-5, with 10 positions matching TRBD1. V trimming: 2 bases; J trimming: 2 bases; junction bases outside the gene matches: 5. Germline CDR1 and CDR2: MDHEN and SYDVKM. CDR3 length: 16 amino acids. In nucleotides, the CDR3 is TGTGCCAGCAGTTTACAGGGGACAGGGGATCAAGAGACCCAGTACTTC. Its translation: CASSLQGTGDQETQYF.

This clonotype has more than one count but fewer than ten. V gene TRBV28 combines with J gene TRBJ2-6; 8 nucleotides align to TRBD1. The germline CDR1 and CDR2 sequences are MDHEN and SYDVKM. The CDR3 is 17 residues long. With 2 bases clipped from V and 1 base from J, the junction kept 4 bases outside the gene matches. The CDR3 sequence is CASSLRQGASGANVLTF. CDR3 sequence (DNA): TGTGCCAGCAGTTTACGGCAGGGGGCTTCTGGGGCCAACGTCCTGACTTTC.

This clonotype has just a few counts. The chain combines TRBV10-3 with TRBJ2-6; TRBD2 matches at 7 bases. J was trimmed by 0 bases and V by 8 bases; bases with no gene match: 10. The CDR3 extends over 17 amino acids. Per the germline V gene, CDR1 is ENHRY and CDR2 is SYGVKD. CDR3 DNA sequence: TGTGCCATCGCTCTCCGGGGAGGGGACTCTGGGGCCAACGTCCTGACTTTC. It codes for CAIALRGGDSGANVLTF.